This T cell receptor (beta chain) emerged from a study of T cell repertoires in cytomegalovirus infection. The wider study: Indications came from public TCR beta signatures; they pointed to CMV infection and to a matching HLA type. Study-wide points: Across the ex vivo response, the dominant clonotypes were HLA-C-restricted CMV-specific TCR beta clonotypes. Summed frequency of shared TCR beta families picked out CMV carriers who also had the relevant HLA.

Comment on this clonotype: Its specificity is unknown.

TCRdb redid the calling of the reads with MiXCR, one entry per CDR3 protein. The table records approximately 300,000 distinct CDR3 sequences, approximately 25% of them present only once. Trimming took 6 bases from V and 6 from J; bases not matched to a gene: 10. The CDR3 spans 15 residues. CDR1 MDHEN and CDR2 SYDVKM come from the germline V gene. The clonotype was recovered from a human donor in good health (CMV status not recorded). Some clones in this sample may be carry-over from other donors' samples. The chain employs TRBV28 and TRBJ2-7; 11 nucleotides match TRBD1. Here the sequenced sample was cultured PBMCs, taken from culture after CMV antigen stimulation. The CDR3, as DNA: TGTGCCAGCAGCCCTGGACAGGGGGCGATTCCCGAGCAGTACGTC. It yields the protein CASSPGQGAIPEQYV.